The clone carrying this TCR beta chain came up a few times. Antigen: not known. The sample comes from a study of CD8 T cells in ankylosing spondylitis. Study findings and constraints: From matched ankylosing spondylitis synovial fluid, disease-linked clones were reportedly recovered at significantly enriched levels. It appeared that ankylosing spondylitis blood was characterized by a TCR beta motif of eight highly homologous variants. With a CD8+ phenotype, disease-linked clones were relatively rare in peripheral blood.

Libraries of TCR beta came from quantitative 5'-RACE with molecular barcodes. TCRdb passed the 5' RACE reads through MiXCR, listing each CDR3 protein once. The table records some 800,000 distinct CDR3 sequences, about an eighth of them present only once. The CDR3 has 16 residues. Germline V lookup: CDR1 MNHNS, CDR2 SASEGT. Trimming pared 6 bases from V and 4 bases from J, leaving 19 bases between. The genes are TRBV6-1 and TRBJ1-5; tentative D call: TRBD1 (5 bases). The TCR comes from a male donor with ankylosing spondylitis. The sample was blood, either unsorted or a sorted T cell fraction (not recorded which). Written as DNA, the CDR3 is TGTGCCAGCAGAGACATGCCGGGACTCCTGAATCAGCCCCAGCATTTT. Translating it yields CASRDMPGLLNQPQHF.